The 18 T cell receptor beta chains reported below all come from one sample, sequenced in a study of regulatory T cells in long-lasting Graves disease. Investigators prepared the TCR beta libraries by applying iRepertoire HTBI primers and Arm-PCR of CDR3 regions. A single record per CDR3 protein comes from TCRdb applying MiXCR to the multiplex PCR reads. The repertoire holds some 440,000 distinct CDR3 sequences, with around 20% as singletons. The time point: persistent/refractory GD, antithyroid drugs over 5 years with positive TRAb. Researchers made the TCR library from RNA that was extracted from PBMCs. The sample consisted of peripheral blood mononuclear cells (PBMCs), taken when the disease was refractory, from a patient treated with antithyroid drugs. These receptors were obtained from a female donor with Graves disease.

This chain uses TRBV20-1 with TRBJ2-7; tentatively, D is TRBD2 (6 bases). The CDR3 is made up of 15 amino acids. CDR1 is DFQATT and CDR2 is SNEGSKA in the germline V gene (reference sequence). Trimming cost V 0 bases and J 3 bases, with 15 bases left between them. The chain's CDR3 is CSARDPHRRVYEQYF. DNA for the CDR3: TGCAGTGCTAGAGATCCTCATCGGAGGGTCTACGAGCAGTACTTC.

The V gene is TRBV7-9, the J gene TRBJ2-3; possible D gene TRBD1, 6 bases. V lost 5 bases to trimming and J lost 1 base, with 10 bases between them. This CDR3 is built from 14 residues. Germline loops: CDR1 SEHNR, CDR2 FQNEAQ (reference sequence). CDR3 protein: CASSIRQGTDTQYF. Here the CDR3 DNA reads TGTGCCAGCAGCATCAGACAGGGCACAGATACGCAGTATTTT. The whole variable domain, remainder taken from reference TRBV7-9 and TRBJ2-3, is DTGVSQNPRHKITKRGQNVTFRCDPISEHNRLYWYRQTLGQGPEFLTYFQNEAQLEKSRLLSDRFSAERPKGSFSTLEIQRTEQGDSAMYLCASSIRQGTDTQYFGPGTRLTVL.

This clonotype showed up many times. The J gene is TRBJ1-4, the V gene TRBV28; D gene ambiguous. CDR1 is MDHEN, CDR2 SYDVKM, per germline. The V gene lost 3 bases and the J gene lost 0 bases, with 8 bases spanning the gap. The CDR3 has 15 amino acids. The CDR3: CASSFWDATNEKLFF. The DNA for the CDR3 is TGTGCCAGCAGTTTCTGGGATGCAACTAATGAAAAACTGTTTTTT. Full variable domain (missing parts from reference TRBV28 and TRBJ1-4): DVKVTQSSRYLVKRTGEKVFLECVQDMDHENMFWYRQDPGLGLRLIYFSYDVKMKEKGDIPEGYSVSREKKERFSLILESASTNQTSMYLCASSFWDATNEKLFFGSGTQLSVL.

Only a few counts were recorded for this clonotype. The rearrangement links TRBV20-1 to TRBJ2-7; 12 bases fit TRBD2. In germline, CDR1 is DFQATT, CDR2 SNEGSKA (reference sequence). The J segment lost 1 base and the V segment lost 6 bases, leaving 4 bases of the junction unmatched. The CDR3 is made up of 14 amino acids. CDR3 amino acids: CSAATSGSSYEQYF. CDR3 coding DNA: TGCAGTGCGGCGACTAGCGGGAGTTCCTACGAGCAGTACTTC.

This chain connects TRBV20-1 to TRBJ2-7, with unresolved D. CDR3 length equals 14 residues. The V gene lost 1 base and the J gene lost 0 bases, with 10 bases spanning the gap. In germline, CDR1 is DFQATT, CDR2 SNEGSKA (reference sequence). The CDR3 DNA reads TGCAGTGCTAGAGTGGAGCCCCTCTCCTACGAGCAGTACTTC. Protein product: CSARVEPLSYEQYF.

This clonotype was seen at least ten times. The chain recombines TRBV30 with TRBJ2-5; 8 bases match TRBD2. Germline loops: CDR1 GTSNPN, CDR2 SVGIG (reference sequence). V trimming: 5 bases; J trimming: 5 bases; junction bases outside the gene matches: 7. The CDR3 is 13 residues long. The CDR3 nucleotides read TGTGCCTGGGGCAGGACTAGCAGGGAGACCCAGTACTTC. The encoded protein is CAWGRTSRETQYF.

The chain employs TRBV9 and TRBJ2-7; no definite D call. Germline values: CDR1 SGDLS, CDR2 YYNGEE. There are 14 residues in the CDR3. V gave up 1 base and J gave up 0 bases, with 8 bases separating them. This chain's CDR3 is CASSVRQSSYEQYF. As DNA, the CDR3 is TGTGCCAGCAGCGTAAGGCAGAGCTCCTACGAGCAGTACTTC.

This clonotype was recorded a few times. This rearrangement joins TRBV28 to TRBJ1-2; D is perhaps TRBD1 (5 bases). The CDR3 is made up of 15 amino acids. The germline V and J ends were trimmed by 6 bases and 2 bases, with 16 bases remaining between them. Looked up from germline, CDR1 is MDHEN and CDR2 is SYDVKM. The CDR3 bases are TGTGCCAGCAGCTTGGTAGCCAGGGAAAACTATGGCTACACCTTC. It codes for CASSLVARENYGYTF.

The rearrangement joins TRBV3-1 to TRBJ2-2; D is unresolved. This CDR3 has 16 amino acids. The V gene's germline CDR1 is LGHDT and CDR2 YNNKEL (reference sequence). V lost 6 bases and J 6 bases, leaving 20 bases between the germline ends. The DNA of the CDR3 is TGTGCCAGCAGAACCCAGGCTAGTTCTTTTTCCGGGGAGCTGTTTTTT. Translation gives CASRTQASSFSGELFF. The full variable domain, rest sourced from reference TRBV3-1 and TRBJ2-2, is DTAVSQTPKYLVTQMGNDKSIKCEQNLGHDTMYWYKQDSKKFLKIMFSYNNKELIINETVPNRFSPKSPDKAHLNLHINSLELGDSAVYFCASRTQASSFSGELFFGEGSRLTVL.

This chain links TRBV7-9 with TRBJ2-1; D may be TRBD2 (6 bases). CDR3 length equals 15 residues. The V end lost 6 bases, the J end lost 0 bases, and 12 bases lay between the germline ends. CDR1 and CDR2 from the germline V gene are SEHNR and FQNEAQ (reference sequence). The CDR3 nucleotides read TGTGCCAGCAGGGACCGGGACTCCTCCTACAATGAGCAGTTCTTC. Encoded protein: CASRDRDSSYNEQFF. The full variable domain, completed using reference TRBV7-9 and TRBJ2-1, is DTGVSQNPRHKITKRGQNVTFRCDPISEHNRLYWYRQTLGQGPEFLTYFQNEAQLEKSRLLSDRFSAERPKGSFSTLEIQRTEQGDSAMYLCASRDRDSSYNEQFFGPGTRLTVL.

The table lists this clonotype with a few counts. The CDR3 bases are TGTGCCAGTAGCATCAAAGACAGAATCAATCAGCCCCAGCATTTT. Its protein is CASSIKDRINQPQHF. The chain recombines TRBV19 with TRBJ1-5; possibly TRBD1 for D (5 bases). The CDR3 extends over 15 amino acids. Trimming took 6 bases from V and 3 from J, leaving 15 bases between them. The germline CDR1 and CDR2 sequences are LNHDA and SQIVND (reference sequence).

This clonotype was seen ten or more times. V gene TRBV30 combines with J gene TRBJ2-2; no clear D. The length of the CDR3 is 10 residues. Germline V CDR1 and CDR2: GTSNPN, SVGIG (reference sequence). The V gene lost 2 bases and the J gene lost 6 bases, with 1 base spanning the gap. CDR3 in amino acids: CAWSSGELFF. For the CDR3, the DNA is TGTGCCTGGAGTTCCGGGGAGCTGTTTTTT.

This clonotype was seen many times. The chain joins TRBV2 to TRBJ2-5, with a possible D match to TRBD2 (5 bases). The germline gives CDR1 SNHLY, CDR2 FYNNEI. The CDR3 spans 12 residues. V dropped 7 bases and J dropped 5 bases, with 11 bases sitting between them. The CDR3 spells CASTDYRETQYF. CDR3 DNA: TGTGCCAGCACTGACTATCGGGAGACCCAGTACTTC.

V usage is TRBV6-5 and J usage is TRBJ2-7; D is ambiguous. Germline V gene data show CDR1 as MNHEY and CDR2 as SVGAGI. Trimming stripped 0 bases from V and 7 bases from J, with 10 bases between. There are 13 residues in the CDR3. For the CDR3, the DNA is TGTGCCAGCAGTTACTCGGGCAGTGTAGAGCAGTACTTC. It is translated as CASSYSGSVEQYF.

This clonotype was picked up a small number of times. The rearrangement links TRBV6-1 to TRBJ2-5; tentatively, D is TRBD2 (5 bases). The germline V and J ends were trimmed by 7 bases and 1 base, with 13 bases remaining between them. Germline loops: CDR1 MNHNS, CDR2 SASEGT. This CDR3 is 14 amino acids long. The CDR3 loop reads CASKYQRTQETQYF. CDR3 in DNA: TGTGCCAGCAAGTATCAGCGGACCCAAGAGACCCAGTACTTC.

The table lists this clonotype with many counts. This chain connects TRBV12-3 or TRBV12-4 to TRBJ2-7; TRBD1 might be the D (6 bases). CDR3 length: 16 amino acids. V was shortened by 3 bases and J by 3 bases, with 18 bases between the two germline ends. CDR3 amino acids: CASSFGHRVSIYEQYF. As DNA, the CDR3 is TGTGCCAGCAGTTTCGGACACAGGGTTTCAATCTACGAGCAGTACTTC.

This clonotype was recorded many times. CDR3 sequence (DNA): TGCAGTGCTAGAGATCCTGTAGCGGTGACCCAGTACTTC. It translates to CSARDPVAVTQYF. The chain links TRBV20-1 to TRBJ2-5; a possible D gene is TRBD2 (6 bases). Trimming removed 0 bases from V and 7 bases from J, with 12 bases in between. Germline CDR1 and CDR2: DFQATT and SNEGSKA (reference sequence). The CDR3 runs 13 residues.

This clonotype came up many times. The chain links TRBV6-1 to TRBJ2-5; D is undetermined. V dropped 2 bases and J dropped 1 base, with 5 bases sitting between them. The CDR3 spans 13 residues. Germline values: CDR1 MNHNS, CDR2 SASEGT. CDR3 amino acids: CASSELLQETQYF. Written as DNA, the CDR3 is TGTGCCAGCAGTGAACTTCTCCAAGAGACCCAGTACTTC.